This T cell receptor beta chain was captured by sequencing in a study of Ad26.COV2.S vaccination and SARS-CoV-2 variants. Study details: Dosing was one shot or two shots 56 days apart. General study points: Vaccine and placebo recipients had comparable breadth of non-spike TCRs. Substantial breadth was reportedly displayed by spike-specific CD8+ and CD4+ T cell responses after vaccination.

As for treatment: about 20 received Ad26.COV2.S at low or high dose, single or two shots; about 5 received placebo; per-sample allocation not given. Sampling was performed 63 days after the first vaccine or placebo injection. The V gene's germline CDR1 is MNHEY and CDR2 SVGEGT. The junction had 9 bases not matched to a gene; V was cut back by 5 bases and J by 2 bases. This CDR3 has 16 residues. Points on this clone: Its antigen is not identified.

Data came from immunoSEQ multiplex PCR; TCRdb stores just in-frame clones and leaves some out. Here the sample spans 200,000 to 300,000 clones, 88% being singletons. The sample in question was peripheral blood, obtained in a trial of Ad26.COV2.S vaccine versus placebo. The rearrangement uses TRBV6-2 or TRBV6-3 and TRBJ2-5; the match to TRBD2 covers 9 bases. The source is a person between 18 and 59 years old who received the Ad26.COV2.S COVID-19 vaccine or a placebo. The CDR3: CASSEGSSGGQETQYF. The CDR3 region has the DNA TGTGCCAGCAGTGAGGGTAGTAGCGGGGGTCAAGAGACCCAGTACTTC.